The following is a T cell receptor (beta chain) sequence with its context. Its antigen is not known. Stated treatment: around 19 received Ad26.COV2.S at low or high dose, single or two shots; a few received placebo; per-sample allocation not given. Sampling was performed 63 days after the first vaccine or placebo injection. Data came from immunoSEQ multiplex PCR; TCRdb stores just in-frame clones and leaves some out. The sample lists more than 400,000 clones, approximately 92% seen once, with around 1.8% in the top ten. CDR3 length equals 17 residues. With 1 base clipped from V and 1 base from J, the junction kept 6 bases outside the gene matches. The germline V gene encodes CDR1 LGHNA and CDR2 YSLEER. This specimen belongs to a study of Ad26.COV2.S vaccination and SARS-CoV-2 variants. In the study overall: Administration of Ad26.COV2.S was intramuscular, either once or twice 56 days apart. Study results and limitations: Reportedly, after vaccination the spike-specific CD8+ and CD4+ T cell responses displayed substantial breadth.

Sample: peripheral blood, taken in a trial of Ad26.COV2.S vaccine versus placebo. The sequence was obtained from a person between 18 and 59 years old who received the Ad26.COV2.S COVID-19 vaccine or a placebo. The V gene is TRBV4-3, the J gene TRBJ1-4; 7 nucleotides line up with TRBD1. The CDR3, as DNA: TGCGCCAGCAGCCAAGGGACAGGCTTACTAACTAATGAAAAACTGTTTTTT. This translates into CASSQGTGLLTNEKLFF.